These 7 T cell receptor beta chains were sequenced from one sample in a study of blood T cell repertoires in COVID-19. Produced via immunoSEQ multiplex PCR; TCRdb's table is partial and in-frame only. The data hold 250,000 to 300,000 clones, with approximately 90% observed a single time. The specimen sequenced was PBMCs or T cells enriched from blood (not recorded which). Source of these receptors: a man aged 35-49 years who had recovered from COVID-19.

The sample holds a few counts of this clone. The V gene is TRBV13, the J gene TRBJ1-6; no reliable D call. V shed 0 bases and J shed 6 bases, with 12 bases lying between them. Germline V CDR1 and CDR2: PRHDT, FYEKMQ (reference sequence). The CDR3 has 16 residues. The CDR3 is CASSLGRTGSNSPLHF. CDR3 coding DNA: TGTGCCAGCAGCTTAGGAAGAACCGGGAGTAATTCACCCCTCCACTTT.

On this clone: The same CDR3 can be traced to other DNA sequences in this sample. V gene TRBV4-1 combines with J gene TRBJ1-1; D remains unclear. Germline values: CDR1 MGHRA, CDR2 YSYEKL. V gave up 0 bases and J gave up 4 bases, with 6 bases separating them. There are 13 residues in the CDR3. CDR3 bases: TGCGCCAGCAGCCAAGACCGGGGCACTGAAGCTTTCTTT. It specifies CASSQDRGTEAFF.

This chain uses TRBV7-9 with TRBJ1-2, with 9 nucleotides matching TRBD1. Germline assignment: CDR1 SEHNR and CDR2 FQNEAQ (reference sequence). The CDR3 is made up of 14 amino acids. The V and J ends lost 1 base and 8 bases, in that order; junction bases with no gene match: 5. The CDR3 sequence is CASSLGGQGAGYTF. In DNA form, the CDR3 reads TGTGCCAGCAGCTTAGGGGGACAGGGTGCGGGCTACACCTTC. Complete variable domain (other parts from reference TRBV7-9 and TRBJ1-2): DTGVSQNPRHKITKRGQNVTFRCDPISEHNRLYWYRQTLGQGPEFLTYFQNEAQLEKSRLLSDRFSAERPKGSFSTLEIQRTEQGDSAMYLCASSLGGQGAGYTFGSGTRLTVV.

The chain joins TRBV4-1 to TRBJ2-7; TRBD2 agrees at 8 bases. V lost 4 bases and J lost 1; bases outside the gene matches: 3. CDR1 and CDR2 from the germline V gene are MGHRA and YSYEKL. CDR3 length equals 14 residues. The CDR3 DNA is TGCGCCAGCAGCCCGGGACTAGGTTCCTACGAGCAGTACTTC. This encodes CASSPGLGSYEQYF.

The CDR3: CASSLQPLAGGSYEQYF. The CDR3 nucleotides are TGTGCCAGCAGCTTACAACCTCTAGCGGGAGGCTCCTACGAGCAGTACTTC. This chain links TRBV7-3 with TRBJ2-7; 11 nucleotides align to TRBD2. J lost 0 bases, V lost 2 bases, and 6 bases had no gene match. Germline V gene sequence: CDR1 SGHTA, CDR2 FQGTGA. The length of the CDR3 is 17 residues.

The chain has TRBV6-1 and TRBJ2-1, with 8 bases that match TRBD2. This CDR3 spans 16 amino acids. Germline trimming cut 4 bases from V and 4 bases from J; bases unmatched to any gene: 9. Per germline, CDR1 MNHNS and CDR2 SASEGT. The CDR3 reads CASSGINGTRYNEQFF. Here the CDR3 DNA reads TGTGCCAGCAGTGGAATTAACGGGACTAGGTACAATGAGCAGTTCTTC.

V and J are TRBV28 and TRBJ1-6, with 10 bases identical to TRBD1. V lost 3 bases and J lost 1; bases outside the gene matches: 9. Germline V CDR1 and CDR2: MDHEN, SYDVKM. CDR3 size: 19 residues. CDR3 in amino acids: CASSFDGQGESSYNSPLHF. In DNA, the CDR3 is TGTGCCAGCAGTTTTGATGGACAGGGGGAATCGTCCTATAATTCACCCCTCCACTTT.